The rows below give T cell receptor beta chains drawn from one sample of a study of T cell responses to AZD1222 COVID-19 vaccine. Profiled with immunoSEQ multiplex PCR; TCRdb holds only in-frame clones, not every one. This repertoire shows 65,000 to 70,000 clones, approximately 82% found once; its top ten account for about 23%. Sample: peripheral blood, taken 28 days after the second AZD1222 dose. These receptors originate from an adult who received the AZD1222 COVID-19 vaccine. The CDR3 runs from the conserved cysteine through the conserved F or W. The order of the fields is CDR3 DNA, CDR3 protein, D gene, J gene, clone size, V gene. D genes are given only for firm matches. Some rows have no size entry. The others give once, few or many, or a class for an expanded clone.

CDR3nt: TGCAGCGTAGCGGGCTACAGTGCAACTAATGAAAAACTGTTTTTT; CDR3aa: CSVAGYSATNEKLFF; d_gene: -; j_gene: TRBJ1-4; abundance: -; v_gene: TRBV29-1
CDR3nt: TGCAGCGTCGCCGGGACAGGGGAGGACTATGGCTACACCTTC; CDR3aa: CSVAGTGEDYGYTF; d_gene: TRBD1; j_gene: TRBJ1-2; abundance: -; v_gene: TRBV29-1
CDR3nt: TGTGCCAGCAGCTTGGCGGGTGTCTTATCCTACGAGCAGTACTTC; CDR3aa: CASSLAGVLSYEQYF; d_gene: -; j_gene: TRBJ2-7; abundance: -; v_gene: TRBV5-8
CDR3nt: TGTGCCAGCAGCGGGGCTTCTAACTATGGCTACACCTTC; CDR3aa: CASSGASNYGYTF; d_gene: -; j_gene: TRBJ1-2; abundance: -; v_gene: TRBV9
CDR3nt: TGTGCCAGCAGCTCCCCTGGGACAGTCCCAAAACGCAACACTGAAGCTTTCTTT; CDR3aa: CASSSPGTVPKRNTEAFF; d_gene: TRBD1; j_gene: TRBJ1-1; abundance: -; v_gene: TRBV11-2
CDR3nt: TGTGCCAGCAGCCACGGACTAGCGGGAGGGCCAAAGTCCTACAATGAGCAGTTCTTC; CDR3aa: CASSHGLAGGPKSYNEQFF; d_gene: TRBD2; j_gene: TRBJ2-1; abundance: -; v_gene: TRBV7-2
CDR3nt: TGTGCCAGCGGTTCCCGTCCGAACACTGAAGCTTTCTTT; CDR3aa: CASGSRPNTEAFF; d_gene: -; j_gene: TRBJ1-1; abundance: -; v_gene: TRBV13
CDR3nt: TGTGCCAGCAGCTCCCCGGGACAGCCCTACGAGCAGTACTTC; CDR3aa: CASSSPGQPYEQYF; d_gene: TRBD1; j_gene: TRBJ2-7; abundance: -; v_gene: TRBV7-9
CDR3nt: TGTGCCAGCAGCTCCGGGACTAGCGGGAGTCGAGATACGCAGTATTTT; CDR3aa: CASSSGTSGSRDTQYF; d_gene: TRBD2; j_gene: TRBJ2-3; abundance: -; v_gene: TRBV7-2
CDR3nt: TGTGCCTGTTCTTCTGGGGGCGCCCTATCCAATGAGCAGTTCTTC; CDR3aa: CACSSGGALSNEQFF; d_gene: -; j_gene: TRBJ2-1; abundance: -; v_gene: TRBV30
CDR3nt: TGTGCCAGCAGCTTCCGGGCAGGGGCTGGGGCCAACGTCCTGACTTTC; CDR3aa: CASSFRAGAGANVLTF; d_gene: -; j_gene: TRBJ2-6; abundance: -; v_gene: TRBV13
CDR3nt: TGTGCCAGCAGCTTAGGCCTCCCCATCGGTACTGAAGCTTTCTTT; CDR3aa: CASSLGLPIGTEAFF; d_gene: -; j_gene: TRBJ1-1; abundance: once; v_gene: TRBV13
CDR3nt: TGTGCCATCGGACAGATGAACACTGAAGCTTTCTTT; CDR3aa: CAIGQMNTEAFF; d_gene: -; j_gene: TRBJ1-1; abundance: -; v_gene: TRBV10-3
CDR3nt: TGTGCTAGTGGTTTGGCTGTGGCCGGGACAGCAATCAGAGACCAGCATTTT; CDR3aa: CASGLAVAGTAIRDQHF; d_gene: TRBD1; j_gene: TRBJ1-5; abundance: -; v_gene: TRBV12-5
CDR3nt: TGTGCCAGCAGCCCGCGGGGCGACGATGGCTACACCTTC; CDR3aa: CASSPRGDDGYTF; d_gene: -; j_gene: TRBJ1-2; abundance: -; v_gene: TRBV3-1/TRBV3-2
CDR3nt: TGTGCCAGTAGTATAGAGGAGCAGGACACTGAAGCTTTCTTT; CDR3aa: CASSIEEQDTEAFF; d_gene: -; j_gene: TRBJ1-1; abundance: -; v_gene: TRBV19
CDR3nt: TGCGCCAGCAGCCTTGGGACCTATTACAATGAGCAGTTCTTC; CDR3aa: CASSLGTYYNEQFF; d_gene: -; j_gene: TRBJ2-1; abundance: -; v_gene: TRBV5-1
CDR3nt: TGTGCCAGCAGTCTAACCTCTGGAAACACCATATATTTT; CDR3aa: CASSLTSGNTIYF; d_gene: -; j_gene: TRBJ1-3; abundance: -; v_gene: TRBV25-1
CDR3nt: TGTGCCAGCAGCTTGGATTTTGAGACCCAGTACTTC; CDR3aa: CASSLDFETQYF; d_gene: -; j_gene: TRBJ2-5; abundance: -; v_gene: TRBV5-5
CDR3nt: TGTGCCAGCAGTTACTCGAATCAGGGGAGCTACGAGCAGTACTTC; CDR3aa: CASSYSNQGSYEQYF; d_gene: -; j_gene: TRBJ2-7; abundance: -; v_gene: TRBV6-5
CDR3nt: TGTGCCAGCGGAATTTCCCTAAGCTCCTACAATGAGCAGTTCTTC; CDR3aa: CASGISLSSYNEQFF; d_gene: -; j_gene: TRBJ2-1; abundance: -; v_gene: TRBV3-1/TRBV3-2
CDR3nt: TGTGCCAGTACCACCTTGACTAGCGGGAGATACAATGAGCAGTTCTTC; CDR3aa: CASTTLTSGRYNEQFF; d_gene: TRBD2; j_gene: TRBJ2-1; abundance: -; v_gene: TRBV19
CDR3nt: TGCGCCAGCAGTCCCACAGGGGGGAGATTGCAGTTCTTC; CDR3aa: CASSPTGGRLQFF; d_gene: TRBD1; j_gene: TRBJ2-1; abundance: once; v_gene: TRBV5-1
CDR3nt: TGTGCCAGCAGCTTAGTACCGAACACTGAAGCTTTCTTT; CDR3aa: CASSLVPNTEAFF; d_gene: -; j_gene: TRBJ1-1; abundance: -; v_gene: TRBV11-3
CDR3nt: TGTGCCTGGAGGATAGCGGGGGGGAAGCAGTTCTTC; CDR3aa: CAWRIAGGKQFF; d_gene: TRBD2; j_gene: TRBJ2-1; abundance: once; v_gene: TRBV30
CDR3nt: TGTGCTAGTGGGACAGGGAACGGGGTATCCACAGATACGCAGTATTTT; CDR3aa: CASGTGNGVSTDTQYF; d_gene: TRBD1; j_gene: TRBJ2-3; abundance: -; v_gene: TRBV12-5
CDR3nt: TGTGCCAGCAGCGTAGAACAGGGAAGGGCCGGGGAGCTGTTTTTT; CDR3aa: CASSVEQGRAGELFF; d_gene: -; j_gene: TRBJ2-2; abundance: -; v_gene: TRBV9
CDR3nt: TGTGCCAGCAGCTTAGTGGGCCAGCTTCTTGCCTATGGCTACACCTTC; CDR3aa: CASSLVGQLLAYGYTF; d_gene: -; j_gene: TRBJ1-2; abundance: -; v_gene: TRBV5-6
CDR3nt: TGTGCCACCAGTGACGCTAACCCCGGGACAGGGGTCAATGAGCAGTTCTTC; CDR3aa: CATSDANPGTGVNEQFF; d_gene: TRBD1; j_gene: TRBJ2-1; abundance: -; v_gene: TRBV24-1